This T cell receptor beta chain came from a study of CD8 T cells in ankylosing spondylitis (dated by TCRdb to the late 2010s). General notes on the study: T cell receptor beta repertoires were profiled in healthy donors and ankylosing spondylitis patients so that disease-linked TCR variants could be found. Samples of peripheral blood were taken, and for ankylosing spondylitis patients, synovial fluid was collected as well. The full study cohort was made up of about 25 ankylosing spondylitis patients and roughly 100 healthy donors.

This clonotype appeared a few times. The antigen it recognizes is unknown. No quality values exist for individual bases; no much larger clone is one base distant. The investigation overall reported the following: Some motif variants had previously been reported in the synovial fluid and blood of reactive arthritis patients, which suggests shared mechanisms of disease initiation. Blood from ankylosing spondylitis patients appeared to be characterized by a TCR beta motif composed of 7 to 9 highly homologous amino acid variants. The disease-linked clones had a CD8+ phenotype and were found at relatively low frequencies in peripheral blood. The disease-linked clones were reported to be significantly enriched in matched synovial fluid samples from ankylosing spondylitis patients.

Via the germline V gene, CDR1 is SQVTM and CDR2 ANQGSEA. V and J are trimmed by 4 bases and 1 base, and the gene matches miss 5 bases of the junction. Its CDR3 holds 15 amino acids, cysteine through phenylalanine. Kept here is only the CDR3 DNA, which spans 45 bases and is read in frame from base 1. The run used an Illumina HiSeq 2500. Quantitative 5'-RACE with molecular barcodes was the method used to prepare the TCR beta libraries. As for how the authors treated the data: To identify disease-linked TCR variants, a new computational method was used, one built on a probabilistic model of VDJ rearrangement. The public reads were run again by TCRdb, first through fastp at Q25 and then through MiXCR, and only productive beta chains were kept. Identical CDR3 protein sequences are pooled into one entry, listed with their most common genes and DNA. These V and J calls rely on TCRdb rather than the paper's analysis. In all, the sample holds 700,000 or so distinct CDR3 sequences, and 15% to 20% of those were seen once. The ten largest clonotypes hold around a fifth of the sample.

The rearrangement combines TRBV29-1 with TRBJ2-1; the junction holds 9 bases that match TRBD2. The sequence was obtained from a male donor with ankylosing spondylitis. The sample was blood, either unsorted or a sorted T cell fraction (not recorded which). The nucleotide sequence is TGCAGCGTTGTCCGGCGGGGGGGGTCCTACAATGAGCAGTTCTTC. This is translated as CSVVRRGGSYNEQFF.